This entry describes one T cell receptor (beta chain). Its antigen is not known. The study excluded patients with uncontrolled infection, other autoimmune disease, pregnancy or lactation. Orbital computed tomography and thyroid ultrasound, together with serum TRAb and thyroxine and clinical symptoms, were used for diagnoses. The data derive from a study of T cells in Graves' hyperthyroidism and ophthalmopathy. From RNA transcripts, TCR beta CDR3 regions were amplified. An initial round of RT-PCR targeting the TCR CDR3 relied on the HTBI primer set. TCRdb re-called the multiplex PCR reads with MiXCR, one entry per CDR3 protein. The sample has roughly 640,000 distinct CDR3 sequences, about 16% seen once; the top ten hold more than 3%. This CDR3 contains 13 residues. Deletions cut 2 bases from V and 6 bases from J, with 10 bases between. Germline-derived CDR1 and CDR2 are MNHNY and SVGAGI (reference sequence).

Whole-study findings and limits: Patients with ophthalmopathy were separated from those with stable hyperthyroidism by a 13 V-J model.

The gene calls are TRBV6-6 and TRBJ1-2; maybe TRBD1 (6 bases). What was sequenced was blood. This clonotype was sampled from a woman aged 40 to 55 with Graves' ophthalmopathy. The CDR3 region is CASSYKTGDGYTF. The CDR3 coding sequence is TGTGCCAGCAGTTACAAGACAGGTGATGGCTACACCTTC.